These T cell receptor beta chains were read from a single sample in a study of OX40 agonist ivuxolimab in advanced cancers. Assay used: immunoSEQ multiplex PCR; TCRdb lists only in-frame clones, some missing. The table lists approximately 80,000 clones, approximately 92% of them singletons. Here the sequenced sample was CD4+ or CD8+ T cells sorted from blood, taken in a trial of the OX40 agonist ivuxolimab. These TCRs come from an adult with an advanced solid tumor such as melanoma, head and neck, liver or kidney cancer. CDR3s include the opening cysteine and the closing phenylalanine or tryptophan. The order of the fields is CDR3 length, clone size, V gene, D gene, J gene, CDR3 DNA, CDR3 protein. A D gene is named only where the DNA matches it firmly. The listing skips clone size in some rows; elsewhere it reads once, few, many or a size class.

>13|-|TRBV5-6|-|TRBJ2-3
TGTGCCAGCAGCTTGACGGGCACAGATACGCAGTATTTT
CASSLTGTDTQYF
>15|few|TRBV18|-|TRBJ1-1
TGTGCCAGCTCACCATCCACCGGGGGGGACACTGAAGCTTTCTTT
CASSPSTGGDTEAFF
>15|-|TRBV4-2|-|TRBJ2-3
TGTGCCAGCAGCCAAGATGGGGGTAGAACAGATACGCAGTATTTT
CASSQDGGRTDTQYF
>14|-|TRBV2|-|TRBJ1-3
TGTGCCAGCAGGGGACCGGGCTCTGGAAACACCATATATTTT
CASRGPGSGNTIYF
>14|-|TRBV5-4|TRBD2|TRBJ2-5
TGTGCCAGCAGCCCTAGCGGGAGTAGAGAGACCCAGTACTTC
CASSPSGSRETQYF
>14|-|TRBV2|TRBD1|TRBJ1-6
TGTGCCAGCAGCCGTGAGGGACAGGGTTCACCCCTCCACTTT
CASSREGQGSPLHF
>13|-|TRBV6-1|-|TRBJ2-3
TGTGCCAGCAAAAGACAGGGCACAGATACGCAGTATTTT
CASKRQGTDTQYF
>13|-|TRBV4-3|-|TRBJ2-3
TGCGCCAGCAGCCAAGAGCAGGAAGATACGCAGTATTTT
CASSQEQEDTQYF
>14|-|TRBV9|TRBD1|TRBJ2-7
TGTGCCAGCAGTCCGCGACAGGGGGCGTTTGAGCAGTACTTC
CASSPRQGAFEQYF
>15|-|TRBV4-3|TRBD1|TRBJ1-1
TGCGCCAGCAGCCAGACAGGGACAGGTGACACTGAAGCTTTCTTT
CASSQTGTGDTEAFF
>14|-|TRBV9|TRBD1|TRBJ1-1
TGTGCCAGCAGCAAAAACAGGGGAGGGACTGAAGCTTTCTTT
CASSKNRGGTEAFF
>15|-|TRBV6-4|TRBD1|TRBJ1-2
TGTGACCGCGGGGACAGGGGCGATATCGACTATGGCTACACCTTC
CDRGDRGDIDYGYTF
>13|-|TRBV4-3|-|TRBJ2-3
TGCGCCAGCAGCCAAGATTCCGGAAATACGCAGTATTTT
CASSQDSGNTQYF
>15|-|TRBV29-1|-|TRBJ2-3
TGCAGCGTTGATGACGGGGAATCGGGCACAGATACGCAGTATTTT
CSVDDGESGTDTQYF
>13|-|TRBV7-3|-|TRBJ1-1
TGTGCCAGCAGCTCCAGCCCCGGGGCTGAAGCTTTCTTT
CASSSSPGAEAFF
>13|-|TRBV11-2|TRBD2|TRBJ2-5
TGTGCCGGGGGGGACCCTTCGGGAGAGACCCGGTACTTC
CAGGDPSGETRYF
>14|once|TRBV27|-|TRBJ1-2
TGTGCCAGCGCCTTGGGACGCGCCAACTATGGCTACACCTTC
CASALGRANYGYTF
>14|-|TRBV7-9|-|TRBJ1-4
TGTGCCAGCAGCTTGACAGCAACTAATGAAAAACTGTTTTTT
CASSLTATNEKLFF
>13|-|TRBV6-1|-|TRBJ1-3
TGTGCCAGCAGGGGATACTCTGGAAACACCATATATTTT
CASRGYSGNTIYF
>11|-|TRBV6-1|-|TRBJ1-2
TGTGCCGCCGACAGGAACTATGGCTACACCTTC
CAADRNYGYTF
>18|-|TRBV4-3|TRBD2|TRBJ2-7
TGCGCCAGCAGCCAAGGGGTTGGCGGGCGGGAGTCTTCGTACGAGCAGTACTTC
CASSQGVGGRESSYEQYF
>13|-|TRBV19|TRBD1|TRBJ2-1
TGTGCCAGTAGTAACAGGGGGCGGAATGAGCAGTTCTTC
CASSNRGRNEQFF